This T cell receptor beta chain was documented in a study of cytomegalovirus exposure and HLA in healthy donors. Study conclusions and caveats: Reports showed the classifier diagnosing cytomegalovirus status with high specificity and sensitivity. Immune exposure information comprised only CMV serostatus.

Healthy bone marrow donors made up the donor group. Both 60 Vbeta primers and 13 Jbeta primers went into the PCR. Produced via immunoSEQ multiplex PCR; TCRdb's table is partial and in-frame only. The data contain 100,000 to 140,000 clones, 60% to 75% of them singletons. Regarding this clone: Its matching antigen is unknown.

Sample: PBMCs. The source of this sequence is a man under 40 in good health and CMV-seronegative.

The DNA for the CDR3 is TGTGCCAGCAGCTTGAGCCTGAACACCGGGGAGCTGTTTTTT. Translating gives CASSLSLNTGELFF. The chain has TRBV11-3 and TRBJ2-2, with D hard to call. The V and J ends lost 3 bases and 1 base respectively, with 6 bases between them. The CDR3 has 14 amino acids. Germline CDR1 reads SGHNT; CDR2 reads YENEEA.